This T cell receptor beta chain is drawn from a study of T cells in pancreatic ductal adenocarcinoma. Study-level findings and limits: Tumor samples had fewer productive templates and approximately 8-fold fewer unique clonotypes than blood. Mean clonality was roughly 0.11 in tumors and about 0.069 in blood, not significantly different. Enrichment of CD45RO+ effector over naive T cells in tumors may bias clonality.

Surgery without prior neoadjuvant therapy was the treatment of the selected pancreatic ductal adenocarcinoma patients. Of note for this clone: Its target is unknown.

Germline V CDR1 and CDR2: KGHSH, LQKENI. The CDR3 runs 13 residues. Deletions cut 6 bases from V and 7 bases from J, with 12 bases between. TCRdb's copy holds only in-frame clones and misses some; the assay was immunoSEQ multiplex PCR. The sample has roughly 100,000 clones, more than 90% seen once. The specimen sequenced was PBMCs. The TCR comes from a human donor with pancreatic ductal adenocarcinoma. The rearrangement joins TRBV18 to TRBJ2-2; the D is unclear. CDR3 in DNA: TGTGCCAGCTCCCGGCTTGCGGACGGGGAGCTGTTTTTT. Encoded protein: CASSRLADGELFF.